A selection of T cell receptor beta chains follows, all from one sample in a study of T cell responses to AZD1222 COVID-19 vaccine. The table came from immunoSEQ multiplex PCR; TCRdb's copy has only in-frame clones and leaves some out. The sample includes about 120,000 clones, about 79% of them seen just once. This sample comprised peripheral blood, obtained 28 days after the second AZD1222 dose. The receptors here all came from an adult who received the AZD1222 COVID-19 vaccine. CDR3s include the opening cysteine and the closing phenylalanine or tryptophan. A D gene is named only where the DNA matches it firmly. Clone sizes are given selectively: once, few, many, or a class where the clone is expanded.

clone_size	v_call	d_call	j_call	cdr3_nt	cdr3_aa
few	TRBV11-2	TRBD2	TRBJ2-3	TGTGCCAGCAGCTTAGACGGGGGGGCCCCGGATACGCAGTATTTT	CASSLDGGAPDTQYF
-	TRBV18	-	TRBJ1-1	TGTGCCAGCTCACCACGAGCTGGGCAACGGGAGAACACTGAAGCTTTCTTT	CASSPRAGQRENTEAFF
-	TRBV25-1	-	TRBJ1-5	TGTGCCAGCAGTGATATGGGGCGGGGGAATCAGCCCCAGCATTTT	CASSDMGRGNQPQHF
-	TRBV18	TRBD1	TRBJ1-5	TGTGCCAGCTCACCCAGGGACAGGGCTTTGGGTGGTAGTCAGCCCCAGCATTTT	CASSPRDRALGGSQPQHF
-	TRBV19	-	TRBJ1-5	TGTGCCAGTAGTTTGGGGTGGCAGCCCCAGCATTTT	CASSLGWQPQHF
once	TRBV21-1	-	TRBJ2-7	TGTGCCAGCAGCAAAGAGGACTGCCGGTCCTACGAGCAGTACTTC	CASSKEDCRSYEQYF
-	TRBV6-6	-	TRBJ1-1	TGTGCCAGCAGTCAACGCTGGGGGGGCCGGAGGAGGAACACTGAAGCTTTCTTT	CASSQRWGGRRRNTEAFF
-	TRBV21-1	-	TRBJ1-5	TGTGCCAGCAGCACCCACATTACAGGGGTTAGCAATCAGCCCCAGCATTTT	CASSTHITGVSNQPQHF
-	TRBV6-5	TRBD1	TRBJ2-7	TGTGCCAGCAGTCAGGGGGCCCTCTACGAGCAGTACTTC	CASSQGALYEQYF
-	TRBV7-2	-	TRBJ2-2	TGTGCCAGCAGCTCAAGACCCCAGACCGGGGAGCTGTTTTTT	CASSSRPQTGELFF
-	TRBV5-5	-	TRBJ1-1	TGTGCCAGCAGCCCGGGACCTTCCGTCGGGACTGAAGCTTTCTTT	CASSPGPSVGTEAFF
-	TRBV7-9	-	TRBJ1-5	TGTGCCAGCACCCAGGGCAAAAATAATCAGCCCCAGCATTTT	CASTQGKNNQPQHF
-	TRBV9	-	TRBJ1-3	TGTGCCAGCAGCGTAGGATTCCTGAACTCTGGAAACACCATATATTTT	CASSVGFLNSGNTIYF
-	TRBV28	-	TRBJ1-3	TGTGCCAGCAGTCCCGCCATAAACACCATATATTTT	CASSPAINTIYF
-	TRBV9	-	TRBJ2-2	TGTGCCAGCAGCGGGGGCCCTCCTCTAACAGGGACCGGGGAGCTGTTTTTT	CASSGGPPLTGTGELFF
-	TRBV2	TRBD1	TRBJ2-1	TGTGCCAGCACGACACAGGGGTCGATGGCTGAGCAGTTCTTC	CASTTQGSMAEQFF
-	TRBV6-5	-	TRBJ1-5	TGTGCCAGTGTAAAGGTTGGTCAGCCCCAGCATTTT	CASVKVGQPQHF
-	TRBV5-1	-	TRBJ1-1	TGCGCCAGCAGGCTATTACAGTGGGCGAACACTGAAGCTTTCTTT	CASRLLQWANTEAFF
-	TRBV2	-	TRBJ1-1	TGTGCCAGCCTTTTGGGGTTAGGGAACACTGAAGCTTTCTTT	CASLLGLGNTEAFF
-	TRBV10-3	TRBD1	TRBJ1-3	TGTGCCATCAGGGAGACAGGGGTTGGAAACACCATATATTTT	CAIRETGVGNTIYF
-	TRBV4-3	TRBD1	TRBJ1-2	TGCGCCAGCAGCCAAGGGACAGGTTCGGGCTATGGCTACACCTTC	CASSQGTGSGYGYTF
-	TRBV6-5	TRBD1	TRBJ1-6	TGTGCCAGCAGCGGGACAGTCTATAATTCACCCCTCCACTTT	CASSGTVYNSPLHF
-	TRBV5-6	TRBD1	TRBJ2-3	TGTGCCAGCAGCTCGATAACAGGGGAAATCACAGATACGCAGTATTTT	CASSSITGEITDTQYF
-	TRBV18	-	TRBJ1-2	TGTGCCAGCTCACCTCAGGGCTACTATGGCTACACCTTC	CASSPQGYYGYTF
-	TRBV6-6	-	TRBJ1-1	TGTGCCAGCGCTCCCCAGGGCTTGGTTGAAGCTTTCTTT	CASAPQGLVEAFF
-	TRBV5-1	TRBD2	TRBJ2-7	TGCGCCAGCAGCTTGGCGGCCTCGGGAGGGAAGATTTACGAGCAGTACTTC	CASSLAASGGKIYEQYF
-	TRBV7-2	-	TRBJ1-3	TGTGCCAGCAGCAGACGGACATCCCCTGCTGGAAACACCATATATTTT	CASSRRTSPAGNTIYF
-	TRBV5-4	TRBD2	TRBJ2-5	TGTGCCAGCAGCCCGACTAGCGGGGAACAAGAGACCCAGTACTTC	CASSPTSGEQETQYF
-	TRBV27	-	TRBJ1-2	TGTGCCACTTCGGGACGGAAATATGGCTACACCTTC	CATSGRKYGYTF
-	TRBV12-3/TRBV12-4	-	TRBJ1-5	TGTGCCAGCAGATACGGGCCTCAGCCCCAGCATTTT	CASRYGPQPQHF
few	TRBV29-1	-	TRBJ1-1	TGCAGCGTTAATTACGGGGAAAAAGCTTTCTTT	CSVNYGEKAFF
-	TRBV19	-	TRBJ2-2	TGTGCCAGTAGTTTCACCTACACCGGGGAGCTGTTTTTT	CASSFTYTGELFF
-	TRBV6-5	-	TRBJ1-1	TGTGCCAGCAGTTTATCGGGGGGGAGCACTGAAGCTTTCTTT	CASSLSGGSTEAFF
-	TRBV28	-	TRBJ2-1	TGTGCCAGCAGTTCAACCTACAATGAGCAGTTCTTC	CASSSTYNEQFF
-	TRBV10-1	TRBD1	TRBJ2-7	TGCGCCAGCAGTGGACAGGGGGCTGGGGAGCAGTACTTC	CASSGQGAGEQYF
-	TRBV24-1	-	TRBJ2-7	TGTGCCACCAGTGGGTCAGGTAGCTCCTACGAGCAGTACTTC	CATSGSGSSYEQYF
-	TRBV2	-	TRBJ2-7	TGTGCCAGCAGGGGGGTGACGAGGGAGCAGTACTTC	CASRGVTREQYF